This section outlines one T cell receptor beta chain sequence together with its context. Trimming pared 4 bases from V and 7 bases from J, leaving 7 bases between. The CDR3 is made up of 11 amino acids. This sample was included in a study of early T cells in non-severe SARS-CoV-2 infection. TCRdb re-analysed the 5' RACE reads in MiXCR, keeping a single row per CDR3 protein. The data contain under 50,000 distinct CDR3 sequences, about 25% of them seen just once; the ten biggest clones take up 4.6%. The clonotype was recovered from an adult who was a healthcare worker with PCR-confirmed SARS-CoV-2 infection or an uninfected control (not recorded which). V and J are TRBV12-3 or TRBV12-4 and TRBJ1-2; D unclear. The starting material was whole blood, obtained at baseline. The CDR3 region has the DNA TGTGCCAGCAGTTCCCCAGGTGGCTACACCTTC. Its translation is CASSSPGGYTF.